One sample yielded the 22 T cell receptor beta chains listed below, sequenced in a study of beta chain features in type 1 diabetes. Study-level results: Significant though moderate, a shortening of TCRB CDR3s appeared in all four CD4+ subsets of Type 1 diabetes patients.

Their target antigens are unknown. Expressed TCRB transcripts were sequenced because the entire RNA isolate underwent reverse transcription. Profiled with immunoSEQ multiplex PCR; TCRdb holds only in-frame clones, not every one. The profile shows fewer than 350,000 clones, 15% of them singletons. Source material: naive CD4+ T cells from blood. The origin of the receptors is a man younger than 35 with type 1 diabetes.

The chain links TRBV2 to TRBJ2-5; 12 nucleotides align to TRBD2. CDR3 size: 12 residues. Trimming at V came to 4 bases and at J to 11 bases, leaving 2 bases not matched to a gene. Germline loops: CDR1 SNHLY, CDR2 FYNNEI. The CDR3 DNA sequence: TGTGCCAGCAGTGGACTAGCGGGGGCACAGTACTTC. Its translation is CASSGLAGAQYF.

The chain carries TRBV25-1 and TRBJ2-3; no definite D call. V was trimmed by 1 base and J by 0 bases, leaving 8 bases between them. CDR1 is MGHDK and CDR2 is SYGVNS in the germline V gene. The CDR3 spans 15 residues. The CDR3 DNA reads TGTGCCAGCAGTGAATCCTTTTCTAGCACAGATACGCAGTATTTT. It translates to CASSESFSSTDTQYF.

J is TRBJ2-1 and V is TRBV4-1; 11 bases match TRBD2. Trimming removed 4 bases from V and 8 bases from J; junction bases left unmatched: 19. The CDR3 sequence is 19 residues long. The germline V gene encodes CDR1 MGHRA and CDR2 YSYEKL. The chain's CDR3 is CASSLNPTSGSGLLHEQFF. CDR3 DNA sequence: TGCGCCAGCAGCCTCAATCCTACTAGCGGGAGCGGCCTTCTACATGAGCAGTTCTTC.

This chain connects TRBV18 to TRBJ2-1; D is perhaps TRBD1 (6 bases). V lost 3 bases, J lost 2 bases, and 11 bases lay in between. CDR3 length equals 15 residues. Per the germline V gene, CDR1 is KGHSH and CDR2 is LQKENI. The CDR3: CASSPIGDTYNEQFF. In DNA form, the CDR3 reads TGTGCCAGCTCACCCATAGGGGACACCTACAATGAGCAGTTCTTC.

The genes are TRBV5-4 and TRBJ2-7, with 14 bases lining up with TRBD2. The germline V gene encodes CDR1 SGHNT and CDR2 YYREEE (reference sequence). The CDR3 is made up of 16 amino acids. With 4 bases clipped from V and 1 base from J, the junction kept 4 bases outside the gene matches. CDR3 nucleotide sequence: TGTGCCAGCAGCCAGGGACTAGCGGGGGAGTCCTACGAGCAGTACTTC. Translating it yields CASSQGLAGESYEQYF.

This chain links TRBV18 with TRBJ2-1, with D possibly TRBD2 on 6 matching bases. This CDR3 is built from 15 residues. Germline V gene lookup returns CDR1 KGHSH and CDR2 LQKENI. The V end was cut by 2 bases, the J end by 6 bases, with 14 bases between. CDR3: CASSPSGVSLNEQFF. For the CDR3, the DNA is TGTGCCAGCTCACCATCGGGGGTATCCCTCAATGAGCAGTTCTTC.

This clone was detected a few times. V gene TRBV6-1 combines with J gene TRBJ2-1; TRBD2 matches 10 bases. V shed 2 bases and J 4 bases; nucleotides not matched to a gene: 5. The CDR3 length is 16 residues. CDR1 and CDR2 (germline): MNHNS, SASEGT. In DNA, the CDR3 is TGTGCCAGCAGTGAATGGAGCGGGGGGGCTTACAATGAGCAGTTCTTC. Its protein is CASSEWSGGAYNEQFF.

With regard to this clone: Other DNA sequences in the same sample also yield this CDR3. This sequence joins TRBV25-1 and TRBJ2-7; D ambiguous. V was pared by 4 bases and J by 1 base, with 2 bases between. Germline V lookup: CDR1 MGHDK, CDR2 SYGVNS. There are 11 residues in the CDR3. The CDR3 bases are TGTGCCAGCAGTGCGTCCTACGAGCAGTACTTC. Translation gives CASSASYEQYF.

Remarks on this clone: This sample includes further DNA sequences coding for the same CDR3. The chain combines TRBV30 with TRBJ1-2, with 8 bases aligning to TRBD1. The V gene's germline CDR1 is GTSNPN and CDR2 SVGIG (reference sequence). The CDR3 is made up of 12 amino acids. With V trimmed by 4 bases and J by 2 bases, 0 bases remained unmatched. In DNA, the CDR3 is TGTGCCTGGACAGGGGGCAACTATGGCTACACCTTC. Protein product: CAWTGGNYGYTF. Full variable domain (missing parts from reference TRBV30 and TRBJ1-2): SQTIHQWPATLVQPVGSPLSLECTVEGTSNPNLYWYRQAAGRGLQLLFYSVGIGQISSEVPQNLSASRPQDRQFILSSKKLLLSDSGFYLCAWTGGNYGYTFGSGTRLTVV.

The table lists this clone with a few counts. The chain couples TRBV15 to TRBJ1-1; D uncertain. The CDR3 totals 11 residues. The V end was cut by 3 bases, the J end by 8 bases, with 7 bases between. Germline values: CDR1 LNHNV, CDR2 YYDKDF (reference sequence). CDR3 loop: CATSSYLEAFF. CDR3 in DNA: TGTGCCACCAGCAGTTATCTCGAAGCTTTCTTT.

This clone occurred once. The chain combines TRBV7-2 with TRBJ1-1; TRBD1 matches at 8 bases. J gave up 6 bases and V 1 base, and 7 bases lay outside the gene matches. CDR1 is SGHTA, CDR2 FQGNSA, per germline. The CDR3 totals 15 residues. The CDR3 is CASSLGLGQGPEAFF. The CDR3 DNA is TGTGCCAGCAGCTTAGGTCTAGGACAGGGACCTGAAGCTTTCTTT.

CDR3 residues: CAISDGSSTDTQYF. The CDR3 DNA reads TGTGCCATCAGTGATGGTAGTAGCACAGATACGCAGTATTTT. This chain uses TRBV10-3 with TRBJ2-3; D unclear. CDR3 length: 14 residues. The V gene's germline CDR1 is ENHRY and CDR2 SYGVKD. V gave up 3 bases and J gave up 0 bases, with 7 bases separating them.

This clone was seen more than once but under ten times. The chain has TRBV7-7 and TRBJ1-6; 7 nucleotides align to TRBD1. The germline gives CDR1 SSHAT, CDR2 FNYEAQ (reference sequence). V trimming: 5 bases; J trimming: 10 bases; junction bases outside the gene matches: 5. The CDR3 consists of 13 residues. In DNA, the CDR3 is TGTGCCAGCAGCGAAAGACAGGGCTCACCCCTCCACTTT. Its translation is CASSERQGSPLHF.

This clone was recorded a few times. This rearrangement joins TRBV11-2 to TRBJ2-1; 7 bases are shared with TRBD1. The CDR3 spans 15 residues. The germline CDR1 and CDR2 sequences are SGHAT and FQNNGV. Trimming at V came to 1 base and at J to 12 bases, leaving 12 bases not matched to a gene. This CDR3 reads CASSLVVGTDPMQFF. CDR3 DNA sequence: TGTGCCAGCAGCTTAGTCGTAGGGACAGACCCCATGCAGTTCTTC.

This clone has only a few counts. The genes are TRBV6-4 and TRBJ2-5; 14 bases agree with TRBD2. The CDR3 runs to 19 residues. The V gene's germline CDR1 is MRHNA and CDR2 SNTAGT. The J segment lost 0 bases and the V segment lost 7 bases, leaving 13 bases of the junction unmatched. The CDR3 nucleotides are TGTGCCAGCACCCTACTAGGACTAGCGGGAGGCTCCAACCAAGAGACCCAGTACTTC. Its protein product is CASTLLGLAGGSNQETQYF.

The gene calls are TRBV5-1 and TRBJ2-1; D gene ambiguous. Looked up from germline, CDR1 is SGHRS and CDR2 is YFSETQ. The length of the CDR3 is 14 residues. V was clipped by 4 bases and J by 6 bases, with 14 bases between them. CDR3 coding DNA: TGCGCCAGCAGCCCCGAGGCAACCCTCAATGAGCAGTTCTTC. As protein: CASSPEATLNEQFF. The complete variable domain, with remaining parts taken from reference TRBV5-1 and TRBJ2-1, reads KAGVTQTPRYLIKTRGQQVTLSCSPISGHRSVSWYQQTPGQGLQFLFEYFSETQRNKGNFPGRFSGRQFSNSRSEMNVSTLELGDSALYLCASSPEATLNEQFFGPGTRLTVL.

This clone was seen more than once but under ten times. Here the CDR3 reads CASSKTAEAFF. For the CDR3, the DNA is TGTGCCAGCAGCAAGACAGCTGAAGCTTTCTTT. V gene TRBV7-9 combines with J gene TRBJ1-1; maybe TRBD1 (5 bases). The CDR3 is 11 residues long. The V and J ends lost 5 bases and 6 bases respectively, with 7 bases between them. The V gene's germline CDR1 is SEHNR and CDR2 FQNEAQ (reference sequence).

This clone has more than one count but fewer than ten. V is TRBV5-6 and J is TRBJ2-5, with 9 bases lining up with TRBD2. With 3 bases clipped from V and 2 bases from J, the junction kept 2 bases outside the gene matches. CDR3 length: 14 amino acids. In germline, CDR1 is SGHDT, CDR2 YYEEEE. CDR3 loop: CASSSGLAQETQYF. The CDR3 DNA reads TGTGCCAGCAGCTCAGGACTAGCGCAAGAGACCCAGTACTTC.

This clone was seen a handful of times. The chain combines TRBV7-2 with TRBJ2-7; 14 bases are a match to TRBD2. With 4 bases clipped from V and 11 bases from J, the junction kept 13 bases outside the gene matches. Per germline, CDR1 SGHTA and CDR2 FQGNSA. The CDR3 totals 16 residues. CDR3 sequence reads: CASSSELTSGRAEKYF. The DNA for the CDR3 is TGTGCCAGCAGCTCGGAACTGACTAGCGGGAGGGCCGAAAAGTACTTC.

This clone was found a few times. The rearrangement uses TRBV7-2 and TRBJ1-5; TRBD1 might be the D (6 bases). V was trimmed by 8 bases and J by 6 bases, leaving 14 bases between them. The CDR3 is 13 amino acids. Germline CDR1 reads SGHTA; CDR2 reads FQGNSA. CDR3 amino acids: CASSYRVGQPQHF. CDR3 bases: TGTGCCAGCTCCTACAGGGTCGGTCAGCCCCAGCATTTT. The variable domain in full, with the rest retrieved from reference TRBV7-2 and TRBJ1-5, is GAGVSQSPSNKVTEKGKDVELRCDPISGHTALYWYRQSLGQGLEFLIYFQGNSAPDKSGLPSDRFSAERTGGSVSTLTIQRTQQEDSAVYLCASSYRVGQPQHFGDGTRLSIL.

This chain uses TRBV7-9 with TRBJ2-7, with D maybe TRBD1 (5 bases). The V gene lost 5 bases and the J gene lost 5 bases, with 22 bases spanning the gap. Germline assignment: CDR1 SEHNR and CDR2 FQNEAQ (reference sequence). The CDR3 loop spans 16 amino acids. CDR3 coding DNA: TGTGCCAGCAGCGCGCAGCTAATCTCAGGGAACCACGAGCAGTACTTC. This translates into CASSAQLISGNHEQYF.

The rearrangement links TRBV10-3 to TRBJ2-1; 7 bases fit TRBD1. The germline V gene encodes CDR1 ENHRY and CDR2 SYGVKD. This CDR3 has 16 amino acids. V lost 6 bases, J lost 0 bases, and 8 bases stayed unmatched. CDR3: CAIRRPGQSSYNEQFF. The CDR3 region has the DNA TGTGCCATCAGACGACCGGGACAGAGCTCCTACAATGAGCAGTTCTTC.